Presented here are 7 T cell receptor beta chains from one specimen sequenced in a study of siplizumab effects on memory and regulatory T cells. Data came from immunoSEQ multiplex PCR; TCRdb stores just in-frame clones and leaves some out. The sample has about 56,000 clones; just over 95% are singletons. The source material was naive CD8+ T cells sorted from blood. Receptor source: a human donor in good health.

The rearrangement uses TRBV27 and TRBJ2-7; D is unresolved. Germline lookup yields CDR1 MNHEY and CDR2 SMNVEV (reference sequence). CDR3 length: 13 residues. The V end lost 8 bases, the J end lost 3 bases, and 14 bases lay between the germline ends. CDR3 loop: CASGPFVGYEQYF. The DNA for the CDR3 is TGTGCCAGCGGTCCTTTTGTGGGCTACGAGCAGTACTTC.

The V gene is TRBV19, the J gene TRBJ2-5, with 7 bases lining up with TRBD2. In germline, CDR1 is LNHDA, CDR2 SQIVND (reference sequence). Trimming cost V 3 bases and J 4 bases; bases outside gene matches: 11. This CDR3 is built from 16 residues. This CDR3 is CASSITGGGNLETQYF. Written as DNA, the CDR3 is TGTGCCAGTAGTATTACGGGCGGGGGAAACCTAGAGACCCAGTACTTC.

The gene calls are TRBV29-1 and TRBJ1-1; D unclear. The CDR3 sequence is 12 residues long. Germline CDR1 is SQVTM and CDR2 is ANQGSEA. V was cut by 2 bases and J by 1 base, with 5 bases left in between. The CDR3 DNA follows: TGCAGCGTTGAATCGGGGAACACTGAAGCTTTCTTT. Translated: CSVESGNTEAFF.

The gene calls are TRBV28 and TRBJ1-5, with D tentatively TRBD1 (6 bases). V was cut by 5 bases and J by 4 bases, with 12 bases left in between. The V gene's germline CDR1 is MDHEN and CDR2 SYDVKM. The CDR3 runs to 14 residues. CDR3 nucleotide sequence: TGTGCCAGCAGTCCAATGGACAGTAATCAGCCCCAGCATTTT. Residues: CASSPMDSNQPQHF.

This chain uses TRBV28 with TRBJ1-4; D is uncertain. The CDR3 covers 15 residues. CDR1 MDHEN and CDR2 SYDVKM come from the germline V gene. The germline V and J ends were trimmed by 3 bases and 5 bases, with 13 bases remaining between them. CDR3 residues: CASSFPGPQNEKLFF. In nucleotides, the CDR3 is TGTGCCAGCAGTTTCCCCGGGCCGCAAAATGAAAAACTGTTTTTT.

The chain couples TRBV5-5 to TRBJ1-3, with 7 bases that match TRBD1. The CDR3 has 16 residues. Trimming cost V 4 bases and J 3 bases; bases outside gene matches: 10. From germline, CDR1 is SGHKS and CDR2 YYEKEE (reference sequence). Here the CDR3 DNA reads TGTGCCAGCAGCCCCGCAAACAGGGGCGGTGGAAACACCATATATTTT. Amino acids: CASSPANRGGGNTIYF.

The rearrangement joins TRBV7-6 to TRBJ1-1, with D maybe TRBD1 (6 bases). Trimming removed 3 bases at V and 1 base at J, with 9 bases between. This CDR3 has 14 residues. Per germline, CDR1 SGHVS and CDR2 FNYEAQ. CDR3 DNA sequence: TGTGCCAGCAGCTTGGGCAGGGGGAACACTGAAGCTTTCTTT. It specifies CASSLGRGNTEAFF.